The rows below give T cell receptor beta chains drawn from one sample of a study of blood T cell repertoires in COVID-19. The data were produced by immunoSEQ multiplex PCR, yet TCRdb's version contains in-frame clones alone and is incomplete. This table holds approximately 170,000 clones, 65% to 85% found once. Sequencing was performed on PBMCs or T cells enriched from blood (not recorded which). Receptors were obtained from a woman aged 45-65 years in a cohort exposed to, infected with or recovered from COVID-19 (not recorded which). Each CDR3 is given with its conserved first and last residue. A D gene is named only where the DNA matches it firmly. Clone size is shown for a subset of rows, as once, few, many or a class of expanded clone.

length	V	J	size	D	DNA	CDR3
15	TRBV5-1	TRBJ2-5	once	NA	TGCGCCAGCAGCTTTTCAGGGGCCCAACAAGAGACCCAGTACTTC	CASSFSGAQQETQYF
18	TRBV5-4	TRBJ1-3	NA	TRBD1	TGTGCCAGCAGCCCCCCACCTAATTCTGGGACAGGTGGAGACACCATATATTTT	CASSPPPNSGTGGDTIYF
17	TRBV27	TRBJ2-5	NA	NA	TGTGCCAGCAGTAAAATACCCACAGGGTTGGGGAGTGAGACCCAGTACTTC	CASSKIPTGLGSETQYF
15	TRBV7-2	TRBJ1-4	NA	TRBD1	TGTGCCAGCAGTAATGACAGGGGACCTAATGAAAAACTGTTTTTT	CASSNDRGPNEKLFF
17	TRBV6-1	TRBJ1-4	NA	NA	TGTGCCAGCAGTGTGCTCCTGAGCGGGGCAACTAATGAAAAACTGTTTTTT	CASSVLLSGATNEKLFF
18	TRBV10-3	TRBJ2-6	NA	TRBD1	TGTGCCATCAGTGACCGGGACAGGGGCATTTCTGGGGCCAACGTCCTGACTTTC	CAISDRDRGISGANVLTF
12	TRBV29-1	TRBJ2-7	NA	NA	TGCAGCGTTCAAGGGGCCTCCTACGAGCAGTACTTC	CSVQGASYEQYF
16	TRBV5-4	TRBJ1-4	many	TRBD1	TGTGCCAGCAGCTTGGCCACCGGGACAGACAATGAAAAACTGTTTTTT	CASSLATGTDNEKLFF
14	TRBV18	TRBJ1-4	NA	NA	TGTGCCAGCTCACCTCAGGGAACTGGAGAAAAACTGTTTTTT	CASSPQGTGEKLFF
15	TRBV3-1/TRBV3-2	TRBJ2-1	NA	TRBD2	TGTGCCAGCAGGCCAACAGCGGGAGTCGGGAATGAGCAGTTCTTC	CASRPTAGVGNEQFF
13	TRBV7-2	TRBJ2-7	NA	NA	TGTGCCAGCAGCTTATTTTTGGGCGACGAGCAGTACTTC	CASSLFLGDEQYF
16	TRBV2	TRBJ1-5	NA	NA	TGTGCCAGCAGTGAAGAGGCCGGGGGAGGGAATCAGCCCCAGCATTTT	CASSEEAGGGNQPQHF
15	TRBV14	TRBJ1-6	NA	TRBD1	TGTGCCAGCAGCACAGGACAGGGGGCGGGTTCACCCCTCCACTTT	CASSTGQGAGSPLHF